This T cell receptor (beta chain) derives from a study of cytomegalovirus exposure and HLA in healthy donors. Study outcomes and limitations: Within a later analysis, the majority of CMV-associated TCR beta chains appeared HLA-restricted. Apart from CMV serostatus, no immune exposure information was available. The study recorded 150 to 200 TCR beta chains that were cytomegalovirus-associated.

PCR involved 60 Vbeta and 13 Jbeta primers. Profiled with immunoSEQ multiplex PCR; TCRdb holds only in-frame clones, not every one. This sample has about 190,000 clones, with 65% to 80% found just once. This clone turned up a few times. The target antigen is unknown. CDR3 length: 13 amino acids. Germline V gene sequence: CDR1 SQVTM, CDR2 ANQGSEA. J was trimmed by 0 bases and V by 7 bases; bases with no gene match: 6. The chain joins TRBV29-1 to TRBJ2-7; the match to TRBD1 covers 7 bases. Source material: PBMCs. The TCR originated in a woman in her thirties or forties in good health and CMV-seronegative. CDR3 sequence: CSASGTDSYEQYF. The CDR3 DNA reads TGCAGCGCTTCAGGGACAGACTCCTACGAGCAGTACTTC.